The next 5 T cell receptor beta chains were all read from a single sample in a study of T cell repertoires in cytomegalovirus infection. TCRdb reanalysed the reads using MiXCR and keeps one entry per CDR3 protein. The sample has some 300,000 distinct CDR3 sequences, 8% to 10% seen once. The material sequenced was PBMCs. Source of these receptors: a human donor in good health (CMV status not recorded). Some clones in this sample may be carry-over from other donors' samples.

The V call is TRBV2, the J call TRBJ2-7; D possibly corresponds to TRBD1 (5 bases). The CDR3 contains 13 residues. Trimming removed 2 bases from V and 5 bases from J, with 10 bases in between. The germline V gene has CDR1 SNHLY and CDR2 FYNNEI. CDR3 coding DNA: TGTGCCAGCAGTGAAATCGCAGGGAACGAGCAGTACGTC. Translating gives CASSEIAGNEQYV.

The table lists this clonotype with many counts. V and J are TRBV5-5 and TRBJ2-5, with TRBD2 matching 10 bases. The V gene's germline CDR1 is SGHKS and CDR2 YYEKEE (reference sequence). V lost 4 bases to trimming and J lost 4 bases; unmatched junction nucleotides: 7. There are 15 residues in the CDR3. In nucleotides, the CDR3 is TGTGCCAGCAGCCCTGGACTAGCGGCCAGAGAGACCCAGTACTTC. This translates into CASSPGLAARETQYF.

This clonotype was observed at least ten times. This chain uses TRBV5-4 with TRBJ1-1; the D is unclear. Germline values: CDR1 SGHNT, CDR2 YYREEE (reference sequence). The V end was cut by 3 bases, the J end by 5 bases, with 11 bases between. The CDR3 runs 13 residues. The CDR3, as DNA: TGTGCCAGCAGCTCTATGGCCGGTACTGAAGCTTTCTTT. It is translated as CASSSMAGTEAFF.

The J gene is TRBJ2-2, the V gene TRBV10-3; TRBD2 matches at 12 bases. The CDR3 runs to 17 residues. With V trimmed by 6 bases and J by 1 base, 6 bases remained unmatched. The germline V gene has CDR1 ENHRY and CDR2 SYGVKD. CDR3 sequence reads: CAISTMTSGGNTGELFF. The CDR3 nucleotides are TGTGCCATCAGCACAATGACTAGCGGGGGGAACACCGGGGAGCTGTTTTTT.

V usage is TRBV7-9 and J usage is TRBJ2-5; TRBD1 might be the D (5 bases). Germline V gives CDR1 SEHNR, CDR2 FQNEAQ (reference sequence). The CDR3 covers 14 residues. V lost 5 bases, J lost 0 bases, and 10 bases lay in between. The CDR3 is CASSPDSDQETQYF. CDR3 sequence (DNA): TGTGCCAGCAGCCCCGACAGTGACCAAGAGACCCAGTACTTC. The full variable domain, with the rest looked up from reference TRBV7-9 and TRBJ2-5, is DTGVSQNPRHKITKRGQNVTFRCDPISEHNRLYWYRQTLGQGPEFLTYFQNEAQLEKSRLLSDRFSAERPKGSFSTLEIQRTEQGDSAMYLCASSPDSDQETQYFGPGTRLLVL.